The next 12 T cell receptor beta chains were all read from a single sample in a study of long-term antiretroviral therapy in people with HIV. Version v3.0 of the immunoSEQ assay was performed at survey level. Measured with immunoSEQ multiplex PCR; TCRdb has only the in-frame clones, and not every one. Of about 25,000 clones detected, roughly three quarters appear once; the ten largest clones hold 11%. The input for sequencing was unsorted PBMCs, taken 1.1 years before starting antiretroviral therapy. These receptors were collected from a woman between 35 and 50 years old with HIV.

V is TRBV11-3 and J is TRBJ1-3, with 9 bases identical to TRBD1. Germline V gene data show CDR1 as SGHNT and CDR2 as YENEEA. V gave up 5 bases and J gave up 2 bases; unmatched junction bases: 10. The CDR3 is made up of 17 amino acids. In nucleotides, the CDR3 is TGTGCCAGCAGCAGTACACAGGGGGCTACGACTGGAAACACCATATATTTT. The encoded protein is CASSSTQGATTGNTIYF.

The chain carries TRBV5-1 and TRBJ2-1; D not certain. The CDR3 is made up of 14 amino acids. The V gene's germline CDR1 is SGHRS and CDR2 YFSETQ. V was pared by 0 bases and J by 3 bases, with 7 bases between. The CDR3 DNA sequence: TGCGCCAGCAGCTTGGGCCCAGGCTACAATGAGCAGTTCTTC. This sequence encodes CASSLGPGYNEQFF.

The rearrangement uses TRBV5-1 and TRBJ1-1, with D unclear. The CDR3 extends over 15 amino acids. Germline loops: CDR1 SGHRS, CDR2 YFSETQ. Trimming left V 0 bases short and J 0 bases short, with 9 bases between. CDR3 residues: CASSLVGDLNTEAFF. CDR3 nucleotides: TGCGCCAGCAGCTTGGTTGGGGATCTGAACACTGAAGCTTTCTTT. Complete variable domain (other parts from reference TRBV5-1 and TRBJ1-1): KAGVTQTPRYLIKTRGQQVTLSCSPISGHRSVSWYQQTPGQGLQFLFEYFSETQRNKGNFPGRFSGRQFSNSRSEMNVSTLELGDSALYLCASSLVGDLNTEAFFGQGTRLTVV.

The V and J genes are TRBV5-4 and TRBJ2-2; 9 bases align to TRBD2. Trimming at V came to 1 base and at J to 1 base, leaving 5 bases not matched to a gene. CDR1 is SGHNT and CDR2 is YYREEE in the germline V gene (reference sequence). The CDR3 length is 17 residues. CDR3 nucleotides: TGTGCCAGCAGCTTGATGGTTAGCGGGGGGAACACCGGGGAGCTGTTTTTT. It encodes CASSLMVSGGNTGELFF.

The CDR3 reads CASSQERRSYNEQFF. The CDR3 coding sequence is TGCGCCAGCAGCCAAGAGAGGAGATCCTACAATGAGCAGTTCTTC. This chain joins TRBV4-1 and TRBJ2-1; D ambiguous. This CDR3 is built from 15 residues. Trimming cost V 0 bases and J 1 base, with 7 bases left between them. Germline assignment: CDR1 MGHRA and CDR2 YSYEKL.

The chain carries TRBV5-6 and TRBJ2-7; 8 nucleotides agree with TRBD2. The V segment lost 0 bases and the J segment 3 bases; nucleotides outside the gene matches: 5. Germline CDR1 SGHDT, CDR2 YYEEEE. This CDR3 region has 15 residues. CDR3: CASSLGLAMGYEQYF. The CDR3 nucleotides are TGTGCCAGCAGCTTGGGACTAGCGATGGGCTACGAGCAGTACTTC.

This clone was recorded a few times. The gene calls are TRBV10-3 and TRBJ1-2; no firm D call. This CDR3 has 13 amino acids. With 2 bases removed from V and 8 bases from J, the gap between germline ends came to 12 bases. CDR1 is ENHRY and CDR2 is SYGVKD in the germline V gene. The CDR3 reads CAISEREGDGYTF. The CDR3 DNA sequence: TGTGCCATCAGTGAGAGGGAGGGTGACGGCTACACCTTC.

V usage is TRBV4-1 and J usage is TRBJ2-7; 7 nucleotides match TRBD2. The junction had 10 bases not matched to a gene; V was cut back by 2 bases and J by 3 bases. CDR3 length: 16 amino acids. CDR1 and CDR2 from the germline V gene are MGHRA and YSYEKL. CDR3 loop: CASSQQPSGIVYEQYF. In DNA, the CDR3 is TGCGCCAGCAGCCAACAGCCAAGCGGGATCGTCTACGAGCAGTACTTC.

The CDR3 DNA is TGTGCCTGGAGTGTACGCCTCGGAGCTTTCTTT. Translation gives CAWSVRLGAFF. This rearrangement joins TRBV30 to TRBJ1-1; D ambiguous. Germline V lookup: CDR1 GTSNPN, CDR2 SVGIG (reference sequence). The CDR3 loop spans 11 amino acids. Trimming shortened V by 0 bases and J by 10 bases, and 9 bases separated the two germline ends. Looking up the rest from reference TRBV30 and TRBJ1-1 gives the full variable domain: SQTIHQWPATLVQPVGSPLSLECTVEGTSNPNLYWYRQAAGRGLQLLFYSVGIGQISSEVPQNLSASRPQDRQFILSSKKLLLSDSGFYLCAWSVRLGAFFGQGTRLTVV.

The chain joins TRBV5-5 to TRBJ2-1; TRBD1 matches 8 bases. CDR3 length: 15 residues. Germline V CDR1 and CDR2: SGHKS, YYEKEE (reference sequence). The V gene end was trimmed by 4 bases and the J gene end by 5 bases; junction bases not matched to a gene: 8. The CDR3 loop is CASSQPGQAHNEQFF. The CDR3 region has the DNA TGTGCCAGCAGCCAGCCGGGACAGGCACACAATGAGCAGTTCTTC.

The CDR3 reads CASSYRASGGQLYNEQFF. In DNA, the CDR3 is TGTGCCAGCAGCTACCGGGCTAGCGGGGGTCAACTCTACAATGAGCAGTTCTTC. This chain uses TRBV11-2 with TRBJ2-1; TRBD2 matches 10 bases. V lost 4 bases and J lost 3; bases outside the gene matches: 12. This CDR3 is built from 18 residues. Germline CDR1 is SGHAT and CDR2 is FQNNGV.

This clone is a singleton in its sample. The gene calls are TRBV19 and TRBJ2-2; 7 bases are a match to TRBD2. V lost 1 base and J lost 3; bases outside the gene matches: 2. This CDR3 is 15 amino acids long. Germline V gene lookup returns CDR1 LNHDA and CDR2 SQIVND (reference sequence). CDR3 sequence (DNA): TGTGCCAGTAGTATAGTGCGGGGGTACACCGGGGAGCTGTTTTTT. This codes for CASSIVRGYTGELFF.